A single sample is the source of the 17 T cell receptor beta chains below, sequenced in a study of identical twins. TCRdb used MiXCR to reprocess the 5' RACE reads, holding one entry per CDR3 protein. The sample includes around 1.7 million distinct CDR3 sequences, about 32% seen only once; the top ten take about 0.3%. Material for sequencing was cord blood. These receptors all stem from a newborn girl in good health.

This clonotype was recorded a few times. This chain uses TRBV24-1 with TRBJ2-3; 9 nucleotides match TRBD1. The junction had 4 bases not matched to a gene; V was cut back by 1 base and J by 0 bases. CDR3 size: 17 residues. Germline values: CDR1 KGHDR, CDR2 SFDVKD. Here the CDR3 DNA reads TGTGCCACCAGTGATTTACGGACAGGGGCTAGCACAGATACGCAGTATTTT. Amino acid sequence: CATSDLRTGASTDTQYF.

The genes are TRBV3-1 and TRBJ2-1; maybe TRBD2 (5 bases). Germline CDR1 reads LGHDT; CDR2 reads YNNKEL (reference sequence). The CDR3 is 19 amino acids. Trimming cost V 4 bases and J 0 bases, with 22 bases left between them. CDR3 DNA sequence: TGTGCCAGCAGCCTTCGAAGCTCTACCTTAGCGTCCTCCTACAATGAGCAGTTCTTC. Protein: CASSLRSSTLASSYNEQFF.

The chain couples TRBV21-1 to TRBJ2-2. TRBV21-1 is labeled a pseudogene. The length of the CDR3 is 18 residues. The CDR3 DNA is TGTGCCAGCAGCAAAGCGCTAAAGGCCTTTAGTGCCACCGGGGAGCTGTTTTTT. Translated: CASSKALKAFSATGELFF.

The chain joins TRBV20-1 to TRBJ1-2; TRBD1 is a possible D gene (5 bases). CDR3 length equals 14 residues. CDR1 is DFQATT, CDR2 SNEGSKA, per germline (reference sequence). V was cut by 8 bases and J by 4 bases, with 20 bases left in between. The CDR3 spells CSFISGGEVYGYTF. The CDR3, as DNA: TGCAGTTTTATTTCTGGAGGGGAGGTCTATGGCTACACCTTC.

This clonotype was seen only a few times. V is TRBV19 and J is TRBJ2-1; 7 bases agree with TRBD2. V gave up 5 bases and J gave up 3 bases; unmatched junction bases: 4. Germline CDR1 is LNHDA and CDR2 is SQIVND (reference sequence). The CDR3 loop spans 14 amino acids. CDR3 nucleotides: TGTGCCAGTAGTGGGAGGACTAGCTACAATGAGCAGTTCTTC. This encodes CASSGRTSYNEQFF.

This clonotype has more than one count but fewer than ten. This chain joins TRBV10-2 and TRBJ2-3; D might be TRBD2 (6 bases). V shed 10 bases and J shed 0 bases, with 11 bases lying between them. This CDR3 spans 13 amino acids. Germline V gene lookup returns CDR1 WSHSY and CDR2 SAAADI. The CDR3 here is CAIGLSSTDTQYF. CDR3 sequence (DNA): TGCGCCATCGGACTATCTAGCACAGATACGCAGTATTTT.

The chain joins TRBV20-1 to TRBJ1-4, with a possible D match to TRBD1 (5 bases). V gave up 3 bases and J gave up 4 bases, with 12 bases separating them. This CDR3 spans 14 amino acids. Germline V CDR1 and CDR2: DFQATT, SNEGSKA (reference sequence). The CDR3 here is CSASTGRGNEKLFF. CDR3 nucleotides: TGCAGTGCTAGTACGGGGCGGGGTAATGAAAAACTGTTTTTT.

Concerning this clonotype itself: A junction boundary mismatches the germline segment, possibly from a read error. The V and J genes are TRBV24-1 and TRBJ1-2; D gene ambiguous. CDR3 length: 13 amino acids. Germline V gives CDR1 KGHDR, CDR2 SFDVKD. This CDR3 reads CATSGEANHGYTF. In DNA form, the CDR3 reads TGTGCCACCAGTGGTGAGGCTAACCATGGCTACACCTTC.

J is TRBJ1-1 and V is TRBV4-1; 7 nucleotides line up with TRBD1. Per the germline V gene, CDR1 is MGHRA and CDR2 is YSYEKL. The CDR3 extends over 16 amino acids. Trimming cost V 2 bases and J 0 bases; bases outside gene matches: 6. The CDR3 region is CASSQRTGPMNTEAFF. In DNA, the CDR3 is TGCGCCAGCAGCCAACGGACAGGACCCATGAACACTGAAGCTTTCTTT.

The V call is TRBV28, the J call TRBJ1-2; D not resolved. V lost 6 bases and J 3 bases, leaving 11 bases between the germline ends. CDR1 and CDR2 (germline): MDHEN, SYDVKM. The length of the CDR3 is 13 residues. The CDR3 sequence: CASRSQRYYGYTF. CDR3 nucleotide sequence: TGTGCCAGCAGATCCCAGCGGTACTATGGCTACACCTTC.

Notes on this clonotype: A much bigger clone sits one base away, suggesting this may be a read error. The rearrangement links TRBV29-1 to TRBJ2-5; 9 bases agree with TRBD2. Germline V gene data show CDR1 as SQVTM and CDR2 as ANQGSEA. The V segment lost 5 bases and the J segment 13 bases; nucleotides outside the gene matches: 20. The CDR3 extends over 15 amino acids. The CDR3 coding sequence is TGCAGCGTTAGCGTAGCGGGAGAGTTGAACTACGAGCGGTACTTC. Protein product: CSVSVAGELNYERYF. The full variable domain, with the rest looked up from reference TRBV29-1 and TRBJ2-5, is SAVISQKPSRDICQRGTSLTIQCQVDSQVTMMFWYRQQPGQSLTLIATANQGSEATYESGFVIDKFPISRPNLTFSTLTVSNMSPEDSSIYLCSVSVAGELNYERYFGPGTRLLVL.

The chain couples TRBV9 to TRBJ2-1; 14 bases match TRBD2. This CDR3 is 17 amino acids long. Looked up from germline, CDR1 is SGDLS and CDR2 is YYNGEE. With 4 bases clipped from V and 0 bases from J, the junction kept 3 bases outside the gene matches. The DNA for the CDR3 is TGTGCCAGCAGCACGGGGACTAGCGGGAGCTCCTACAATGAGCAGTTCTTC. It yields the protein CASSTGTSGSSYNEQFF.

This clonotype was seen more than once but under ten times. CDR3 in amino acids: CASRRQGTETQYF. The CDR3 DNA reads TGTGCCAGCAGAAGACAGGGGACGGAGACCCAGTACTTC. The gene calls are TRBV27 and TRBJ2-5, with 8 bases aligning to TRBD1. This CDR3 region has 13 residues. Germline CDR1 MNHEY, CDR2 SMNVEV (reference sequence). Unmatched junction bases numbered 5, after V lost 6 bases and J lost 5 bases.

CDR3 protein: CASSLAGQAGNTIYF. CDR3 DNA sequence: TGCGCCAGCAGCTTGGCCGGACAGGCTGGAAACACCATATATTTT. V usage is TRBV5-1 and J usage is TRBJ1-3, with 7 bases fitting TRBD1. J lost 2 bases, V lost 0 bases, and 2 bases had no gene match. The CDR3 has 15 amino acids. CDR1 and CDR2 (germline): SGHRS, YFSETQ.

As concerns this clonotype: The junction differs from germline at one of its ends, possibly a read error. The chain uses TRBV6-5 and TRBJ2-5; the D is unclear. Looked up from germline, CDR1 is MNHEY and CDR2 is SVGAGI. The CDR3 runs to 12 residues. The CDR3 is CASSTAQETRYF. The CDR3 DNA follows: TGTGCCAGCAGTACGGCCCAAGAGACCCGGTACTTC.

CDR3 residues: CASRVRLAGGTETQYF. DNA for the CDR3: TGTGCCAGCAGGGTTCGACTAGCGGGAGGAACAGAGACCCAGTACTTC. V and J are TRBV2 and TRBJ2-5, with 13 bases aligning to TRBD2. This CDR3 spans 16 amino acids. Trimming cost V 6 bases and J 4 bases; bases outside gene matches: 8. Germline-derived CDR1 and CDR2 are SNHLY and FYNNEI.

The chain couples TRBV6-1 to TRBJ2-7, with unresolved D. Trimming removed 8 bases at V and 7 bases at J, with 15 bases between. Per the germline V gene, CDR1 is MNHNS and CDR2 is SASEGT. The CDR3 loop spans 12 amino acids. The CDR3 bases are TGTGCCAGCTCTTATATAGTTCGGGAGCAGTACTTC. Translating gives CASSYIVREQYF.